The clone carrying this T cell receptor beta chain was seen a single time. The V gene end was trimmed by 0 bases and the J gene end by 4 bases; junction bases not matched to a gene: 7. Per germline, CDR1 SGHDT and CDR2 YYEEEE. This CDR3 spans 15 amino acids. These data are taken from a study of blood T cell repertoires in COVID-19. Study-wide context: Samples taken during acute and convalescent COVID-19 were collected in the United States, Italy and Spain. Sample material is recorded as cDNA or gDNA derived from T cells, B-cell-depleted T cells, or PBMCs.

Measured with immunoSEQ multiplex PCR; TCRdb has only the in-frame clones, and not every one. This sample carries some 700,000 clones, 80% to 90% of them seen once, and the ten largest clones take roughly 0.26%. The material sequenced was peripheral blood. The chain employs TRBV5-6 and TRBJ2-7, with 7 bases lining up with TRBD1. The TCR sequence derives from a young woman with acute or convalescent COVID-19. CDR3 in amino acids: CASSLVTGELYEQYF. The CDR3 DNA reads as TGTGCCAGCAGCTTGGTAACAGGGGAACTTTACGAGCAGTACTTC.